These 24 T cell receptor beta chains came from one sample sequenced in a study of blood T cell repertoires in COVID-19. The data were produced by immunoSEQ multiplex PCR, yet TCRdb's version contains in-frame clones alone and is incomplete. The table records roughly 350,000 clones, 88% of them present only once. Sequenced input: peripheral blood. The receptors here all came from a woman between 65 and 79 years old with COVID-19, enrolled during active disease.

The chain recombines TRBV2 with TRBJ1-1; the match to TRBD1 covers 9 bases. V was clipped by 5 bases and J by 0 bases; unmatched bases: 7. Germline V gene data show CDR1 as SNHLY and CDR2 as FYNNEI. The CDR3 spans 16 residues. CDR3 sequence reads: CASSPTGGSMNTEAFF. CDR3 nucleotide sequence: TGTGCCAGCAGTCCCACAGGGGGCTCCATGAACACTGAAGCTTTCTTT.

The genes are TRBV5-4 and TRBJ1-4, with 8 bases that match TRBD1. There are 15 residues in the CDR3. Germline V lookup: CDR1 SGHNT, CDR2 YYREEE (reference sequence). The V segment lost 4 bases and the J segment 3 bases; nucleotides outside the gene matches: 5. CDR3 sequence: CASSGRTGSNEKLFF. Here the CDR3 DNA reads TGTGCCAGCAGCGGACGGACAGGGTCTAATGAAAAACTGTTTTTT.

This clone was picked up a small number of times. The chain combines TRBV30 with TRBJ1-2; D gene ambiguous. This CDR3 spans 13 amino acids. CDR1 is GTSNPN and CDR2 is SVGIG in the germline V gene (reference sequence). The V and J ends lost 1 base and 8 bases respectively, with 14 bases between them. The CDR3, as DNA: TGTGCCTGGAGTGATCGATCAGTGCGGGGCTACACCTTC. It is translated as CAWSDRSVRGYTF.

This sequence joins TRBV6-5 and TRBJ1-2; TRBD1 agrees at 7 bases. The germline V gene encodes CDR1 MNHEY and CDR2 SVGAGI. V trimming: 9 bases; J trimming: 4 bases; junction bases outside the gene matches: 8. The CDR3 extends over 13 amino acids. The CDR3 nucleotides are TGTGCCAGTTGGACAGGTGGACTCTATGGCTACACCTTC. It codes for CASWTGGLYGYTF.

The CDR3 nucleotides read TGTGCCAGCAAGCCAGCGGTCTCGACAGATACGCAGTATTTT. Amino acids: CASKPAVSTDTQYF. The chain recombines TRBV2 with TRBJ2-3; D is possibly TRBD2 (5 bases). This CDR3 contains 14 residues. The germline V and J ends were trimmed by 7 bases and 3 bases, with 14 bases remaining between them. Germline CDR1 SNHLY, CDR2 FYNNEI. The full variable domain, in which reference TRBV2 and TRBJ2-3 provide the parts outside the CDR3, is EPEVTQTPSHQVTQMGQEVILRCVPISNHLYFYWYRQILGQKVEFLVSFYNNEISEKSEIFDDQFSVERPDGSNFTLKIRSTKLEDSAMYFCASKPAVSTDTQYFGPGTRLTVL.

The V and J genes are TRBV5-1 and TRBJ1-1; D perhaps matches TRBD1 (6 bases). This CDR3 is built from 14 residues. Germline CDR1 and CDR2: SGHRS and YFSETQ. Trimming shortened V by 5 bases and J by 1 base, and 12 bases separated the two germline ends. The CDR3 sequence is CASRVGRGNTEAFF. The CDR3 coding sequence is TGCGCCAGCAGGGTAGGCAGGGGGAACACTGAAGCTTTCTTT.

This rearrangement joins TRBV21-1 to TRBJ2-2; TRBD2, as called in the table, went unchecked against the DNA. TRBV21-1 is deemed a pseudogene. This CDR3 contains 15 residues. This CDR3 is CASSSSGANTGELFF. The DNA of the CDR3 is TGTGCCAGCAGCTCAAGCGGGGCAAACACCGGGGAGCTGTTTTTT.

Concerning this clone: Other DNA sequences of this sample code for an identical CDR3. The V call is TRBV27, the J call TRBJ1-5; D remains ambiguous. CDR1 is MNHEY, CDR2 SMNVEV, per germline (reference sequence). Trimming shortened V by 3 bases and J by 3 bases, and 9 bases separated the two germline ends. The CDR3 extends over 14 amino acids. The CDR3 DNA reads as TGTGCCAGCAGTTTGGGCCAGTACAATCAGCCCCAGCATTTT. As protein: CASSLGQYNQPQHF.

This chain connects TRBV7-2 to TRBJ2-7; TRBD1 is a possible D gene (6 bases). V was cut by 1 base and J by 4 bases, with 14 bases left in between. This CDR3 region has 15 residues. Germline V gene lookup returns CDR1 SGHTA and CDR2 FQGNSA. The CDR3 DNA reads as TGTGCCAGCAGCTTAGGGGGCACACAGGGATACGAGCAGTACTTC. This encodes CASSLGGTQGYEQYF.

The V call is TRBV7-2, the J call TRBJ1-1; 8 nucleotides match TRBD1. The CDR3 is 14 amino acids. V lost 5 bases, J lost 4 bases, and 6 bases stayed unmatched. Looked up from germline, CDR1 is SGHTA and CDR2 is FQGNSA. The CDR3, as DNA: TGTGCCAGCAGCCGGACAACAGGGGGCACTGAAGCTTTCTTT. It specifies CASSRTTGGTEAFF.

This chain links TRBV5-1 with TRBJ1-5; 8 nucleotides line up with TRBD1. Germline trimming cut 4 bases from V and 5 bases from J; bases unmatched to any gene: 5. CDR1 and CDR2 from the germline V gene are SGHRS and YFSETQ. CDR3 length: 14 amino acids. The CDR3 DNA follows: TGCGCCAGCAGCCGGACAGGGCGAGATCAGCCCCAGCATTTT. Translated, it gives CASSRTGRDQPQHF.

This sequence joins TRBV14 and TRBJ1-3; possibly TRBD1 for D (5 bases). There are 17 residues in the CDR3. V gave up 4 bases and J gave up 1 base, with 17 bases separating them. Per the germline V gene, CDR1 is SGHDN and CDR2 is FVKESK. This chain's CDR3 is CASSPAGQSPSGNTIYF. In DNA form, the CDR3 reads TGTGCCAGCAGCCCCGCGGGGCAATCTCCTTCTGGAAACACCATATATTTT.

The CDR3 spells CASSQSSGGQVGYTF. The CDR3 nucleotides read TGTGCCAGCTCACAATCCTCGGGGGGGCAAGTTGGCTACACCTTC. The chain combines TRBV18 with TRBJ1-2, with D perhaps matching TRBD1 (6 bases). CDR3 length: 15 residues. V lost 4 bases and J 7 bases, leaving 19 bases between the germline ends. Germline assignment: CDR1 KGHSH and CDR2 LQKENI. Looking up the rest from reference TRBV18 and TRBJ1-2 gives the full variable domain: NAGVMQNPRHLVRRRGQEARLRCSPMKGHSHVYWYRQLPEEGLKFMVYLQKENIIDESGMPKERFSAEFPKEGPSILRIQQVVRGDSAAYFCASSQSSGGQVGYTFGSGTRLTVV.

V and J are TRBV9 and TRBJ2-3; 8 bases line up with TRBD1. Germline trimming cut 3 bases from V and 4 bases from J; bases unmatched to any gene: 13. Germline CDR1 is SGDLS and CDR2 is YYNGEE. The CDR3 sequence is 17 residues long. Here the CDR3 DNA reads TGTGCCAGCAGCGACCAGCCAGGGGGCGTGGGGGCAGATACGCAGTATTTT. Protein: CASSDQPGGVGADTQYF.

The rearrangement links TRBV20-1 to TRBJ1-3, with unresolved D. CDR1 DFQATT and CDR2 SNEGSKA come from the germline V gene (reference sequence). There are 16 residues in the CDR3. V was pared by 3 bases and J by 0 bases, with 15 bases between. CDR3 DNA: TGCAGTGCTAGTAGGGTGGGCGGACTCTCTGGAAACACCATATATTTT. Translation gives CSASRVGGLSGNTIYF.

V usage is TRBV19 and J usage is TRBJ1-5; possibly TRBD1 for D (6 bases). This CDR3 region has 15 residues. Germline-derived CDR1 and CDR2 are LNHDA and SQIVND (reference sequence). V dropped 4 bases and J dropped 0 bases, with 10 bases sitting between them. The CDR3 coding sequence is TGTGCCAGTAGTACACAGGGTAATAGCAATCAGCCCCAGCATTTT. It specifies CASSTQGNSNQPQHF.

This chain connects TRBV27 to TRBJ2-1; no firm D call. The germline CDR1 and CDR2 sequences are MNHEY and SMNVEV (reference sequence). V was clipped by 2 bases and J by 0 bases, with 5 bases between them. The CDR3 sequence is 14 residues long. CDR3 amino acids: CASSLKSSYNEQFF. The CDR3 DNA sequence: TGTGCCAGCAGTTTAAAGAGCTCCTACAATGAGCAGTTCTTC.

The chain carries TRBV4-2 and TRBJ1-4, with D possibly being TRBD1 (5 bases). Trimming removed 1 base from V and 5 bases from J, with 14 bases in between. CDR1 is LGHNA and CDR2 is YNFKEQ in the germline V gene. CDR3 length: 16 amino acids. The CDR3 loop is CASSQGSGTENEKLFF. Here the CDR3 DNA reads TGTGCCAGCAGCCAAGGCAGCGGGACCGAGAATGAAAAACTGTTTTTT.

The chain joins TRBV11-3 to TRBJ2-5; 7 nucleotides line up with TRBD2. The germline V gene encodes CDR1 SGHNT and CDR2 YENEEA. J lost 5 bases, V lost 5 bases, and 5 bases had no gene match. This CDR3 is built from 13 residues. This chain's CDR3 is CASSLGGLETQYF. CDR3 coding DNA: TGTGCCAGCAGCCTCGGGGGGTTGGAGACCCAGTACTTC.

The V and J genes are TRBV5-1 and TRBJ2-3; 10 bases are a match to TRBD2. The CDR3 extends over 15 amino acids. The junction had 6 bases not matched to a gene; V was cut back by 4 bases and J by 4 bases. Per germline, CDR1 SGHRS and CDR2 YFSETQ. DNA of the CDR3: TGCGCCAGCAGCGCGACTAGCGGGTTGGCAGATACGCAGTATTTT. Its protein product is CASSATSGLADTQYF.

The chain combines TRBV30 with TRBJ1-2; D unclear. Germline V lookup: CDR1 GTSNPN, CDR2 SVGIG (reference sequence). Deletions cut 5 bases from V and 1 base from J, with 14 bases between. The CDR3 extends over 14 amino acids. The CDR3 protein is CAWGMEDFNYGYTF. In DNA, the CDR3 is TGTGCCTGGGGAATGGAAGACTTTAACTATGGCTACACCTTC. Based on the CDR3 plus reference TRBV30 and TRBJ1-2, the full variable domain is SQTIHQWPATLVQPVGSPLSLECTVEGTSNPNLYWYRQAAGRGLQLLFYSVGIGQISSEVPQNLSASRPQDRQFILSSKKLLLSDSGFYLCAWGMEDFNYGYTFGSGTRLTVV.

The chain combines TRBV2 with TRBJ1-1; no clear D gene. V shed 4 bases and J shed 5 bases, with 5 bases lying between them. This CDR3 contains 11 residues. CDR1 and CDR2 (germline): SNHLY, FYNNEI. The CDR3: CASSGGTEAFF. In nucleotides, the CDR3 is TGTGCCAGCAGTGGAGGGACTGAAGCTTTCTTT.

Regarding this clone: Germline is not matched at one junction end, which may reflect a read error. V is TRBV9 and J is TRBJ1-3; D is unresolved. The CDR3 is made up of 13 amino acids. The germline V gene has CDR1 SGDLS and CDR2 YYNGEE. CDR3: CASSVDGGNTIYF. Written as DNA, the CDR3 is TGTGCCAGCAGCGTTGACGGAGGAAATACCATATATTTT.

The chain combines TRBV29-1 with TRBJ2-1; 8 positions agree with TRBD2. The length of the CDR3 is 14 residues. Per the germline V gene, CDR1 is SQVTM and CDR2 is ANQGSEA. V gave up 6 bases and J gave up 10 bases; unmatched junction bases: 14. In DNA form, the CDR3 reads TGCAGCGTCCCGGGGCGGGGGGCTCTCAGGGAGCAGTTCTTC. It specifies CSVPGRGALREQFF.